The 13 T cell receptor beta chains given below trace back to one sample, sequenced in a study of response to subunit inactivated influenza vaccine. Each CDR3 protein is one row after TCRdb ran MiXCR on the RT-PCR reads. The sample has some 850,000 distinct CDR3 sequences, less than 20% seen once. The sequencing here drew on PBMCs from blood, taken roughly 5 days after vaccination. These receptors all stem from a man in his forties or fifties who received an inactivated influenza vaccine.

The sample holds a few counts of this clonotype. The rearrangement joins TRBV7-9 to TRBJ2-7; 8 bases agree with TRBD1. With 3 bases clipped from V and 2 bases from J, the junction kept 3 bases outside the gene matches. CDR3 size: 14 residues. Germline CDR1 reads SEHNR; CDR2 reads FQNEAQ (reference sequence). In DNA form, the CDR3 reads TGTGCCAGCAGCTTTAAACAGGGGGCCTACGAGCAGTACTTC. Protein sequence: CASSFKQGAYEQYF.

The chain uses TRBV18 and TRBJ2-7; no definite D call. Germline loops: CDR1 KGHSH, CDR2 LQKENI. There are 12 residues in the CDR3. V gave up 4 bases and J gave up 5 bases, with 9 bases separating them. The chain's CDR3 is CASSLTTDEQYF. DNA for the CDR3: TGTGCCAGCTCACTAACAACAGACGAGCAGTACTTC.

This clonotype showed up many times. The chain has TRBV12-3 or TRBV12-4 and TRBJ2-1; 10 nucleotides match TRBD2. The CDR3 has 16 residues. V lost 5 bases and J lost 0; bases outside the gene matches: 4. The CDR3 region is CASSPGTSVSYNEQFF. The CDR3, as DNA: TGTGCCAGCAGTCCAGGGACTAGCGTCTCCTACAATGAGCAGTTCTTC.

This clonotype was observed a few times. The chain employs TRBV20-1 and TRBJ2-1, with TRBD2 matching over 11 bases. With V trimmed by 5 bases and J by 7 bases, 7 bases remained unmatched. Germline CDR1 is DFQATT and CDR2 is SNEGSKA (reference sequence). The CDR3 is 14 residues long. The CDR3 sequence is CSAFLAGGSNEQFF. For the CDR3, the DNA is TGCAGTGCTTTCCTAGCGGGAGGAAGTAATGAGCAGTTCTTC.

J is TRBJ2-1 and V is TRBV5-1; weak D call: TRBD1 (6 bases). Germline V gene data show CDR1 as SGHRS and CDR2 as YFSETQ. The CDR3 runs 16 residues. V lost 2 bases to trimming and J lost 0 bases, with 12 bases between them. The DNA of the CDR3 is TGCGCCAGCAGCTTAGGAGGACAGAGCTCCTACAATGAGCAGTTCTTC. Translation: CASSLGGQSSYNEQFF.

The chain employs TRBV15 and TRBJ2-1; D gene unclear. CDR1 is LNHNV and CDR2 is YYDKDF in the germline V gene (reference sequence). This CDR3 spans 14 amino acids. The V gene lost 0 bases and the J gene lost 2 bases, with 5 bases spanning the gap. The CDR3, as DNA: TGTGCCACCAGCAGAGACAGAGCCTACAATGAGCAGTTCTTC. Its translation is CATSRDRAYNEQFF. The entire variable domain, with the rest obtained from reference TRBV15 and TRBJ2-1, is as follows: DAMVIQNPRYQVTQFGKPVTLSCSQTLNHNVMYWYQQKSSQAPKLLFHYYDKDFNNEADTPDNFQSRRPNTSFCFLDIRSPGLGDTAMYLCATSRDRAYNEQFFGPGTRLTVL.

The genes are TRBV7-2 and TRBJ2-5, with TRBD1 matching 7 bases. J lost 2 bases, V lost 5 bases, and 8 bases had no gene match. Germline CDR1 reads SGHTA; CDR2 reads FQGNSA. The CDR3 is 15 residues long. The CDR3 DNA follows: TGTGCCAGCAGCCAGGCGGCAGGGGGACAAGAGACCCAGTACTTC. It yields the protein CASSQAAGGQETQYF.

This clonotype turned up a few times. In DNA, the CDR3 is TGCAGTGCTAGAGATGGGGGGACACTCCAAGAGACCCAGTACTTC. This sequence encodes CSARDGGTLQETQYF. V is TRBV20-1 and J is TRBJ2-5; D assignment may be TRBD1 or TRBD2 (6 bases each). CDR3 length equals 15 residues. CDR1 is DFQATT and CDR2 is SNEGSKA in the germline V gene (reference sequence). V lost 0 bases and J lost 1, with 12 bases in between.

The rearrangement uses TRBV27 and TRBJ2-1; either TRBD1 or TRBD2 may fit D (5 bases each). There are 14 residues in the CDR3. Germline values: CDR1 MNHEY, CDR2 SMNVEV (reference sequence). The V end was cut by 8 bases, the J end by 1 base, with 12 bases between. CDR3 residues: CASLGEGSYNEQFF. CDR3 nucleotides: TGTGCCAGCCTGGGGGAAGGGTCCTACAATGAGCAGTTCTTC.

This clonotype was counted a few times. Written as DNA, the CDR3 is TGCAGCGGGACTTTTTCCTCCTACAATGAGCAGTTCTTC. Its translation: CSGTFSSYNEQFF. The gene calls are TRBV29-1 and TRBJ2-1, with D perhaps TRBD2 (5 bases). Germline-derived CDR1 and CDR2 are SQVTM and ANQGSEA. CDR3 length: 13 residues. V lost 7 bases and J lost 0, with 10 bases in between.

The chain combines TRBV7-9 with TRBJ2-1; D is uncertain. This CDR3 is built from 15 residues. The V and J ends lost 2 bases and 5 bases respectively, with 13 bases between them. Germline values: CDR1 SEHNR, CDR2 FQNEAQ (reference sequence). Here the CDR3 reads CASSLTQRPNNEQFF. CDR3 DNA: TGTGCCAGCAGCTTAACCCAGCGACCAAACAATGAGCAGTTCTTC.

The chain is built from TRBV6-9 and TRBJ2-5, with 8 bases lining up with TRBD2. The J segment lost 3 bases and the V segment lost 6 bases, leaving 9 bases of the junction unmatched. In germline, CDR1 is MNHGY, CDR2 SVAAGI. This CDR3 is built from 15 residues. DNA for the CDR3: TGTGCCAGCAGAACGGCCGGGACTAGAAAAGAGACCCAGTACTTC. Amino acid sequence: CASRTAGTRKETQYF.

This clonotype was seen repeatedly, ten times or more. The chain employs TRBV20-1 and TRBJ2-7; TRBD1 or TRBD2 may be the D gene (5 bases each). The germline V and J ends were trimmed by 8 bases and 2 bases, with 25 bases remaining between them. Germline V gene lookup returns CDR1 DFQATT and CDR2 SNEGSKA (reference sequence). The CDR3 has 16 amino acids. The CDR3 nucleotides read TGCAGTACGAAAAGGGGCTACGGGGTAAGGACCTACGAGCAGTACTTC. Encoded protein: CSTKRGYGVRTYEQYF.